This record concerns one T cell receptor beta chain sequence. What it binds is unknown. Profiled with immunoSEQ multiplex PCR; TCRdb holds only in-frame clones, not every one. The table has 2.3 million or so clones, 90% to 95% seen once. The sample is drawn from a study of shared clonotypes between healthy human individuals. Regarding the study as a whole: Naive subsets generally had larger estimated richness than memory subsets.

The CDR3 contains 16 residues. V gave up 5 bases and J gave up 2 bases; unmatched junction bases: 8. Germline-derived CDR1 and CDR2 are MNHNY and SVGAGI (reference sequence). This TCR was recovered from a man younger than 35 in good health. Some clones in this sample may be carry-over from other donors' samples. The sample comprised naive CD4+ T cells from PBMCs. Subset given: CD45RA+ positively selected. V and J are TRBV6-6 and TRBJ2-7, with 11 bases identical to TRBD1. For the CDR3, the DNA is TGTGCCAGCAGTGGGGCGGACAGGGGGCGCGCCTACGAGCAGTACTTC. Its protein product is CASSGADRGRAYEQYF.